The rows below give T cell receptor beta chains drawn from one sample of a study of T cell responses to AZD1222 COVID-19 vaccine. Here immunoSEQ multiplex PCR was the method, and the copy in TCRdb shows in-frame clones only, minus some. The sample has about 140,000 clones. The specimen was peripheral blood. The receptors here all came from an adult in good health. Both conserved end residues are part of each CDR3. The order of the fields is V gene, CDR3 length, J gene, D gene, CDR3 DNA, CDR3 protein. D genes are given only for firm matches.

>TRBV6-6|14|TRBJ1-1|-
TGTGCCAGCACCCGAGGGAGCCCGAACACTGAAGCTTTCTTT
CASTRGSPNTEAFF
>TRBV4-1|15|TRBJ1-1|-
TGCGCCAGCAGCCAAGAGGGGACGGTGAACACTGAAGCTTTCTTT
CASSQEGTVNTEAFF
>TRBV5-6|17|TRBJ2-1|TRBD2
TGTGCCAGCATCCCCTCAGGGCAGGGAGGGTCCTACAATGAGCAGTTCTTC
CASIPSGQGGSYNEQFF
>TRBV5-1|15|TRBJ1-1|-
TGCGCCAGCAGTCTTCGGGGAGGATCGAACACTGAAGCTTTCTTT
CASSLRGGSNTEAFF
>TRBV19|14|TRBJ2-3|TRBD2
TGTGCCAGTGGCACTAGCGGGGGCACAGATACGCAGTATTTT
CASGTSGGTDTQYF
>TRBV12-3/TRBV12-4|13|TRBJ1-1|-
TGTGCCAGCAGTTTCCATTCGGGCACTGAAGCTTTCTTT
CASSFHSGTEAFF
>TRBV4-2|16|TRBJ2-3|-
TGTGCCAGCAGCCAAGTCGGCGCGGAAGGCACAGATACGCAGTATTTT
CASSQVGAEGTDTQYF
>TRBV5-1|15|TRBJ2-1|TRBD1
TGCGCCAGCACAACGACAGGGGGAACCTACAATGAGCAGTTCTTC
CASTTTGGTYNEQFF
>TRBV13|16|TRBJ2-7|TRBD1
TGTGCCAGCAGCTATAAAGCCGGGACAGGGACCTACGAGCAGTACTTC
CASSYKAGTGTYEQYF
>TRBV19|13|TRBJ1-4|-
TGTGCCAGTAGTATCCAAACGGAGGAAAAACTGTTTTTT
CASSIQTEEKLFF
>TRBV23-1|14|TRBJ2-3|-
TGCGAGACCCAGTCGGGGTACCCCGGGGATACGCAGTATTTT
CETQSGYPGDTQYF
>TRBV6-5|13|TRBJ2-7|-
TGTGCCAGCGGATTGACAGGTAACTACGAGCAGTACTTC
CASGLTGNYEQYF
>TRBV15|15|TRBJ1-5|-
TGTGCCACCAGCCTAAATAGCCGAACTAATCAGCCCCAGCATTTT
CATSLNSRTNQPQHF
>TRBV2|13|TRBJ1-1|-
TGTGCCAGCAGGAAGGAGGGGAACACTGAAGCTTTCTTT
CASRKEGNTEAFF
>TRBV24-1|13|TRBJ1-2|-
TGTGCCACCAGCAGGAGGGAAGGCTATGGCTACACCTTC
CATSRREGYGYTF
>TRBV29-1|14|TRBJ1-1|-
TGCAGCGTTCTTAGAAAGACAGGGAACACTGAAGCTTTCTTT
CSVLRKTGNTEAFF
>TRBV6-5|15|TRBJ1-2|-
TGTGCCAGCAGTTACGGTGGATTGCGGAACTATGGCTACACCTTC
CASSYGGLRNYGYTF
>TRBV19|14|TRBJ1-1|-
TGTGCCAGTATGGGGTGGACAGAGAACACTGAAGCTTTCTTT
CASMGWTENTEAFF
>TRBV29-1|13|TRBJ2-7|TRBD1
TGCAGCGTTGAATGGGACAGTCCCTACGAGCAGTACTTC
CSVEWDSPYEQYF
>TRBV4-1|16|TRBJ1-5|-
TGCGCCAGCAGCCAGGTCCCAGGGGTTAGCAATCAGCCCCAGCATTTT
CASSQVPGVSNQPQHF
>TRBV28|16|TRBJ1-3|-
TGTGCCAGCACTCCCGCCGGGGGCAGCTCTGGAAACACCATATATTTT
CASTPAGGSSGNTIYF
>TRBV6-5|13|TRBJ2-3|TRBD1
TGTGCCAGCAGCACACAGGGGAGAGATACGCAGTATTTT
CASSTQGRDTQYF
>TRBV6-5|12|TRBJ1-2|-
TGTGCCAGCTACCGGGGGAACTATGGCTACACCTTC
CASYRGNYGYTF
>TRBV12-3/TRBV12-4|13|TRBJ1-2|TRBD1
TGTGCCAGCAGCTCTCAGGGGGCGCTTGGCTACACCTTC
CASSSQGALGYTF
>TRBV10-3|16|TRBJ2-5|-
TGTGCCATCAGTTCAATGGTGGGATTGGATCAAGAGACCCAGTACTTC
CAISSMVGLDQETQYF
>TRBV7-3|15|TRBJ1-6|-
TGTGCCAGCTCCATGGGCGGCAGGGTAAAGTCACCCCTCCACTTT
CASSMGGRVKSPLHF
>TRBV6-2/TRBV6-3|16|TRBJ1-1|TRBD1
TGTGCCAGCAGTCAATGGGACAGGGTGAGGAACACTGAAGCTTTCTTT
CASSQWDRVRNTEAFF
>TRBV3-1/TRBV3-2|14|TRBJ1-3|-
TGTGCCAGCAGCCCGGGTGCTCCTGGAAACACCATATATTTT
CASSPGAPGNTIYF
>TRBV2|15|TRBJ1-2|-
TGTGCCAGCAGTGAACAGGAACACCTTAGGAGCGGCTACACCTTC
CASSEQEHLRSGYTF
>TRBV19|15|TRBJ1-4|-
TGTGCCAGTACCCCCAGTTTGGGGGCAAGTGAAAAACTGTTTTTT
CASTPSLGASEKLFF
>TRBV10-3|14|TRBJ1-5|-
TGTGCCATCAGTCAACAGGATTCCACCCAGCCCCAGCATTTT
CAISQQDSTQPQHF
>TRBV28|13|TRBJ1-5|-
TGTGCCTCCCGGGGCACGCGCAATCAGCCCCAGCATTTT
CASRGTRNQPQHF
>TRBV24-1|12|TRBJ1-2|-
TGTGCCACCAGTGACGGGGTACATGGCTACACCTTC
CATSDGVHGYTF
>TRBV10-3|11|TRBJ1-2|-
TGTGCCATCAGCTCGACCTATGGCTACACCTTC
CAISSTYGYTF
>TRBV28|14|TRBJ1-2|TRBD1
TGTGCCAGCAGTGAGGGGACAGTGAACTATGGCTACACCTTC
CASSEGTVNYGYTF
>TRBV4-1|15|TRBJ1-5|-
TGCGCCAGCAGCCAAGAAAGTGCTTTGGGTCAGCCCCAGCATTTT
CASSQESALGQPQHF
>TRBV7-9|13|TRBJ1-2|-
TGTGCCAGCAGCTTACCGACAGCCTCTGGCTACACCTTC
CASSLPTASGYTF
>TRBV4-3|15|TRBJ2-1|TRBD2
TGCGCCAGCAGCCAAGACGCTGGGGGGGGGAATGAGCAGTTCTTC
CASSQDAGGGNEQFF
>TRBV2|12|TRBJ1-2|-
TGTGCCAGCAGGGCGGGGAATCGTGGCTACACCTTC
CASRAGNRGYTF
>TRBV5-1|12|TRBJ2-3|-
TGCGCCAGCAGCTTGACAGGAGATACGCAGTATTTT
CASSLTGDTQYF
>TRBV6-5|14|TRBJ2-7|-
TGTGCCAGCGGCCGGGGGTCGACGACCTACGAGCAGTACTTC
CASGRGSTTYEQYF
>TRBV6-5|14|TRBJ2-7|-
TGTGCCAGCAGAGAGTTGCAGATGGTCTACGAGCAGTACTTC
CASRELQMVYEQYF
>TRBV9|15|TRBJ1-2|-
TGTGCCAGCAGCGTAGTGCCAGGCTCAGGGTATGGCTACACCTTC
CASSVVPGSGYGYTF
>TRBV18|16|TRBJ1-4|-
TGTGCCAGCTCACCACCGGCAGTAGGGGTAAAGGAAAAACTGTTTTTT
CASSPPAVGVKEKLFF
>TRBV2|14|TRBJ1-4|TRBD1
TGTGCCAGCAGGTCCGGGACAGTTAATGAAAAACTGTTTTTT
CASRSGTVNEKLFF
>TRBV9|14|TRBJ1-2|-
TGTGCCAGCAACCCCCTAGGGGGGGCGACAGGCTACACCTTC
CASNPLGGATGYTF